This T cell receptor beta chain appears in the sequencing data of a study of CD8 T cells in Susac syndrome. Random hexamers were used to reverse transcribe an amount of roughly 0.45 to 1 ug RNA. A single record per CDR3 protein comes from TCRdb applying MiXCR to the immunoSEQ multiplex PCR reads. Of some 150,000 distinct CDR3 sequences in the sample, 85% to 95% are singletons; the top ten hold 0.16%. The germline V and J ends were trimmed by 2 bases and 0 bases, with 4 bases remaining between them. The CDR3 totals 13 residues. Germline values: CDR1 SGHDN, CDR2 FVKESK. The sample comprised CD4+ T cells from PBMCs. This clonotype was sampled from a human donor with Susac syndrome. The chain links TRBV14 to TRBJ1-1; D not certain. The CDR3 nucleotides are TGTGCCAGCAGCCAAATGATGAACACTGAAGCTTTCTTT. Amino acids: CASSQMMNTEAFF.